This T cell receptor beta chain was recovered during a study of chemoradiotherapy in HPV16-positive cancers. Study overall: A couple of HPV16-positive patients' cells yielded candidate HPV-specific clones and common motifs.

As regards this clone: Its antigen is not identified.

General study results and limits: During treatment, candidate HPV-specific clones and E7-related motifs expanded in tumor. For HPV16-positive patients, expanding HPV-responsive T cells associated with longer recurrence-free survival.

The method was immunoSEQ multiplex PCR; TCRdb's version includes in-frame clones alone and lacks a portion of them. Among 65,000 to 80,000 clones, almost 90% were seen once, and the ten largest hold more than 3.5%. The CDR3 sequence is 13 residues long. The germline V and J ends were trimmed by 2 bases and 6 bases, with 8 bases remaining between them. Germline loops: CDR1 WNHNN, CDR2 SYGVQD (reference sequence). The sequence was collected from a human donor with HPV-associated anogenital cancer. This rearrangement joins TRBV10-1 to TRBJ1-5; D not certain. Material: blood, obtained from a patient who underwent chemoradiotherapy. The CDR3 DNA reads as TGCGCCAGCAGTGAGACTCTAGGTCAGCCCCAGCATTTT. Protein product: CASSETLGQPQHF.